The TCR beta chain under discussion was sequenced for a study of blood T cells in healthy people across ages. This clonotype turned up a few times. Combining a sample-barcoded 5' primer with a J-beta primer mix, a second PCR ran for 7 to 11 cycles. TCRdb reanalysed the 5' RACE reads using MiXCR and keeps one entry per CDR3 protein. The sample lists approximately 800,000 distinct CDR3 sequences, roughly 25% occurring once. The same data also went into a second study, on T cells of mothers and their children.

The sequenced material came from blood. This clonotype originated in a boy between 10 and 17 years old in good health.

CDR3 coding DNA: TGTGCCAGCAGCTCCGGGACTAGCGGGGGTCTAGCCAAAAACATTCAGTACTTC. Amino acid sequence: CASSSGTSGGLAKNIQYF. The chain carries TRBV7-9 and TRBJ2-4, with 14 bases lining up with TRBD2. The CDR3 runs 18 residues. Trimming took 4 bases from V and 0 from J; bases not matched to a gene: 5. Germline V gene sequence: CDR1 SEHNR, CDR2 FQNEAQ (reference sequence).